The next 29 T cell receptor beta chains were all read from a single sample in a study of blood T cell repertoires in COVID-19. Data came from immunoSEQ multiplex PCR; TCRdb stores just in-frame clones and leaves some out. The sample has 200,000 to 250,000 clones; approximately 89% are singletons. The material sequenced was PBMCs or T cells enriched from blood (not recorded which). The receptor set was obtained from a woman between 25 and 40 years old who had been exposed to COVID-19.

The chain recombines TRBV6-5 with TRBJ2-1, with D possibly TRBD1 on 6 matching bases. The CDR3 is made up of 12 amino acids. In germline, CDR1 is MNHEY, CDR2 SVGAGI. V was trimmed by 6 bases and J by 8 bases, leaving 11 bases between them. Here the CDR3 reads CASSIQGYEQFF. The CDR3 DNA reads TGTGCCAGCAGCATACAGGGTTATGAGCAGTTCTTC.

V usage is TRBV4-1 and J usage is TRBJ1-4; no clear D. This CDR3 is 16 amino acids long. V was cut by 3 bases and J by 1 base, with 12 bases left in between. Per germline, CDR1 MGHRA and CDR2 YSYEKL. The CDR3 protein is CASSHTRPGTNEKLFF. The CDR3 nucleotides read TGCGCCAGCAGCCATACCCGACCGGGAACTAATGAAAAACTGTTTTTT.

The CDR3, as DNA: TGTGCCAGCAGCTTGCGCCCTTTCGGGGAGCAGTACTTC. Its protein product is CASSLRPFGEQYF. This chain uses TRBV7-3 with TRBJ2-7; D unclear. Germline V CDR1 and CDR2: SGHTA, FQGTGA. The CDR3 contains 13 residues. V lost 3 bases, J lost 7 bases, and 13 bases lay in between.

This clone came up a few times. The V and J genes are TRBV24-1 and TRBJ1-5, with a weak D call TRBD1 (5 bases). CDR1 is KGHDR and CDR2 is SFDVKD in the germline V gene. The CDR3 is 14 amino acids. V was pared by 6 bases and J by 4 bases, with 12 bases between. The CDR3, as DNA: TGTGCCACCAGTCCCCAGGGCGATAATCAGCCCCAGCATTTT. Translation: CATSPQGDNQPQHF.

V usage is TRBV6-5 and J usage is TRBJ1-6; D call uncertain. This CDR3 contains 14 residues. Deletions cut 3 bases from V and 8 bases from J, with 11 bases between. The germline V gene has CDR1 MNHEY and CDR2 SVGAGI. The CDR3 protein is CASSYWRTDSPLHF. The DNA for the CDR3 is TGTGCCAGCAGTTATTGGAGAACGGATTCACCCCTCCACTTT.

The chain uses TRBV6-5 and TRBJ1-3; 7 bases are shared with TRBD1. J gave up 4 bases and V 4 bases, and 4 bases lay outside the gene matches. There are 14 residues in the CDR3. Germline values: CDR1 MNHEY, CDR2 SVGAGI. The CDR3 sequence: CASSWRGPGNTIYF. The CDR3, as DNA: TGTGCCAGCAGTTGGAGGGGGCCGGGAAACACCATATATTTT.

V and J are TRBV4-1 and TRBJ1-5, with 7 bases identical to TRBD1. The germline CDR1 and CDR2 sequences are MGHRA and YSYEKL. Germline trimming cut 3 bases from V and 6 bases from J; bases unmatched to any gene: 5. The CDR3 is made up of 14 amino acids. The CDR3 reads CASSHDRDRQPQHF. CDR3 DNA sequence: TGCGCCAGCAGCCACGACAGGGATCGTCAGCCCCAGCATTTT.

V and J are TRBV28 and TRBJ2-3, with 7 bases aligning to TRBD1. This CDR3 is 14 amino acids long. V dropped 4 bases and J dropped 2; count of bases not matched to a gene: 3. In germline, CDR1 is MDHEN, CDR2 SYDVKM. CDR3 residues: CASSWGQITDTQYF. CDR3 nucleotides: TGTGCCAGCAGTTGGGGACAGATCACAGATACGCAGTATTTT.

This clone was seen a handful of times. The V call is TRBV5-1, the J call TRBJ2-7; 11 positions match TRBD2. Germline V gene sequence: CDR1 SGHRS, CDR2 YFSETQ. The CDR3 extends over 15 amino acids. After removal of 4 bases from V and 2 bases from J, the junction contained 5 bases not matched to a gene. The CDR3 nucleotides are TGCGCCAGCAGCGCCGGGACTAGCGGACCCTACGAGCAGTACTTC. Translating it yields CASSAGTSGPYEQYF.

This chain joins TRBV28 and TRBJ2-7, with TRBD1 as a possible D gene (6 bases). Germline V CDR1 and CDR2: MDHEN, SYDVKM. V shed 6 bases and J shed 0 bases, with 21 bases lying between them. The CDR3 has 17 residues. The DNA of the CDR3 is TGTGCCAGCAGCCCCCCAACCGGGACATCAAGCTCCTACGAGCAGTACTTC. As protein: CASSPPTGTSSSYEQYF.

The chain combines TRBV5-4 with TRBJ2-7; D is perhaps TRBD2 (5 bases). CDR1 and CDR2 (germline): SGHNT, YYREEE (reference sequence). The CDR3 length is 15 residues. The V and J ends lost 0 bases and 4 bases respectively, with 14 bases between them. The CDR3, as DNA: TGTGCCAGCAGCTTGGGGGGAGCCGATAGATACGAGCAGTACTTC. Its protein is CASSLGGADRYEQYF.

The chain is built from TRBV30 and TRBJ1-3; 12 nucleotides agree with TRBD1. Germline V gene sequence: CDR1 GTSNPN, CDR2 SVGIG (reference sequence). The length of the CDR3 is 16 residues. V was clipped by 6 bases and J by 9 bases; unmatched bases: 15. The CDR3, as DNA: TGTGCCTGCTCTTCGGGACAGGGGGCGATCTCGGCCACCATATATTTT. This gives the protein CACSSGQGAISATIYF.

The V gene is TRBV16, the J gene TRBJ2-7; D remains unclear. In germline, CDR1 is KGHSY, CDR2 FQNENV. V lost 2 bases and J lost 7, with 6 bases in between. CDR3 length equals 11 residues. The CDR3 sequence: CASSQRGEQYF. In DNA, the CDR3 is TGTGCCAGCAGCCAAAGAGGTGAGCAGTACTTC.

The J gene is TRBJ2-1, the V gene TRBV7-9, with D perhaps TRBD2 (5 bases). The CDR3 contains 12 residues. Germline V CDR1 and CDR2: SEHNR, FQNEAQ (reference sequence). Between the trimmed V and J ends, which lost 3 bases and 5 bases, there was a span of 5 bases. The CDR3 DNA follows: TGTGCCAGCAGCTTGGAGGACAATGAGCAGTTCTTC. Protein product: CASSLEDNEQFF.

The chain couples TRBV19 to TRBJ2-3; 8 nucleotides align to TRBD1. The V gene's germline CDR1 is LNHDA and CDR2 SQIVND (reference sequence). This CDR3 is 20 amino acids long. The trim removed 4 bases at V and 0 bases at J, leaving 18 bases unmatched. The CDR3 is CASSTLRTGFPRLSTDTQYF. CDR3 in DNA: TGTGCCAGTAGTACCCTTCGGACAGGGTTCCCCAGACTTAGCACAGATACGCAGTATTTT.

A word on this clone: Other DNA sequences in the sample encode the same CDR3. The CDR3 is CASSLGQGNQPQHF. DNA of the CDR3: TGTGCCAGCAGCCTGGGACAGGGGAATCAGCCCCAGCATTTT. The chain combines TRBV28 with TRBJ1-5; TRBD1 matches 10 bases. The ends lost 6 bases at V and 4 bases at J; junction bases unmatched: 3. Germline V CDR1 and CDR2: MDHEN, SYDVKM. This CDR3 is built from 14 residues.

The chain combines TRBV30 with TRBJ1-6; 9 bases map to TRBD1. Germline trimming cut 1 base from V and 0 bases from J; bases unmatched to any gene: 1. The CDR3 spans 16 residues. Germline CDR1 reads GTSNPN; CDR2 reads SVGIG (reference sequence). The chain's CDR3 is CAWSEDRGSYNSPLHF. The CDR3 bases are TGTGCCTGGAGTGAGGACAGGGGCTCCTATAATTCACCCCTCCACTTT.

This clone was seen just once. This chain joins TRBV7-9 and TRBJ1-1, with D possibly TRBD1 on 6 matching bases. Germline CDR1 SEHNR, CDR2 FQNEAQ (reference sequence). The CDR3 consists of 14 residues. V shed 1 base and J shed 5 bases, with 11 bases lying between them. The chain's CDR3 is CASSLGGPGTEAFF. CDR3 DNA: TGTGCCAGCAGCTTAGGGGGGCCGGGGACTGAAGCTTTCTTT.

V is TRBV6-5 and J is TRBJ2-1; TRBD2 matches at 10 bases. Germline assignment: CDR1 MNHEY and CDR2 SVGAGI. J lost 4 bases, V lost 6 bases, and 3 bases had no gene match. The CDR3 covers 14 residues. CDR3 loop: CASSGLAVYNEQFF. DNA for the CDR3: TGTGCCAGCAGCGGACTAGCGGTTTACAATGAGCAGTTCTTC.

This CDR3 is CASSQDPGEKLFF. CDR3 bases: TGTGCCAGCAGCCAAGACCCTGGCGAAAAACTGTTTTTT. V is TRBV3-1 (or the pseudogene TRBV3-2) and J is TRBJ1-4, with D hard to call. Germline values: CDR1 LGHDT, CDR2 YNNKEL (reference sequence). The ends were cut back, 0 bases at V and 8 bases at J, with 7 bases in the middle. The CDR3 sequence is 13 residues long.

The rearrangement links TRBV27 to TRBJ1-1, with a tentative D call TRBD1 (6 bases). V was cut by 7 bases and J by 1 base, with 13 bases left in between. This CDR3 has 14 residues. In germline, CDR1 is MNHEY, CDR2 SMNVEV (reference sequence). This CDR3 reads CASTLQGRNTEAFF. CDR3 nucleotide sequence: TGTGCCAGCACCCTACAGGGAAGGAACACTGAAGCTTTCTTT.

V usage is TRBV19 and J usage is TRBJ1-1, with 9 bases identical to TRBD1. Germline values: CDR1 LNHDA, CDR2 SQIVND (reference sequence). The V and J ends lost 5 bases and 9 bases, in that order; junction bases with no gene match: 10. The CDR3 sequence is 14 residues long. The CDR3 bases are TGTGCCAGTAGTGGGACAGGGTTTTGGCGACAAGCTTTCTTT. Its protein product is CASSGTGFWRQAFF.

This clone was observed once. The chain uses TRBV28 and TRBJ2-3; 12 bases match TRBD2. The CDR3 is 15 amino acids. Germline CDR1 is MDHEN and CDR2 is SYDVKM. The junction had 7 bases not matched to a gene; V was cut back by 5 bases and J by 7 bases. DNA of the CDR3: TGTGCCAGCAGTCAAACTAGCGGGAGGCAGTATACGCAGTATTTT. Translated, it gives CASSQTSGRQYTQYF.

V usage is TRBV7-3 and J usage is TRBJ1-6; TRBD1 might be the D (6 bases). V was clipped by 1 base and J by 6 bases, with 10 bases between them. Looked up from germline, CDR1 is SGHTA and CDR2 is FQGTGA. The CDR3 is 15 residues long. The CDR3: CASSLIGQINSPLHF. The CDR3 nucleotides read TGTGCCAGCAGCTTAATAGGACAGATTAATTCACCCCTCCACTTT.

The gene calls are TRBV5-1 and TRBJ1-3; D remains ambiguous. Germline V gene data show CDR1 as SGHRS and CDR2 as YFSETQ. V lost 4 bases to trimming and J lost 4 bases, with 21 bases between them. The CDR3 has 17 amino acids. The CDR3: CASSANTGRFTGNTIYF. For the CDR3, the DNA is TGCGCCAGCAGCGCCAACACCGGGAGATTTACGGGAAACACCATATATTTT.

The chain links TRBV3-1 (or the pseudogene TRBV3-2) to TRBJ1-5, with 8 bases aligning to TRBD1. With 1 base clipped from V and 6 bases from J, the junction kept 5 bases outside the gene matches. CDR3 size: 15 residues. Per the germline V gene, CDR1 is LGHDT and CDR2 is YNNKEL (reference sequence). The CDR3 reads CASSQAGQGIQPQHF. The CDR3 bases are TGTGCCAGCAGCCAAGCCGGACAGGGAATTCAGCCCCAGCATTTT.

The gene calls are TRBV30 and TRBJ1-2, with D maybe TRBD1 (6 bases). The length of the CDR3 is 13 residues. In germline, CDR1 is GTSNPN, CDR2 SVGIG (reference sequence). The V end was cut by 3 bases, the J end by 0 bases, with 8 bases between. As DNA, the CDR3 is TGTGCCTGGAGGACAGGAGCTAACTATGGCTACACCTTC. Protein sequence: CAWRTGANYGYTF. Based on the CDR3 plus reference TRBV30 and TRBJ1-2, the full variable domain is SQTIHQWPATLVQPVGSPLSLECTVEGTSNPNLYWYRQAAGRGLQLLFYSVGIGQISSEVPQNLSASRPQDRQFILSSKKLLLSDSGFYLCAWRTGANYGYTFGSGTRLTVV.

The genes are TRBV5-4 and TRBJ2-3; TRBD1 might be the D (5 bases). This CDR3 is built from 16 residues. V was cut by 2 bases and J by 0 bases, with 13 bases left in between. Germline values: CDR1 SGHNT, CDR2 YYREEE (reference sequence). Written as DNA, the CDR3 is TGTGCCAGCAGCTTTGGCGGACAAAGGAGCACAGATACGCAGTATTTT. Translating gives CASSFGGQRSTDTQYF.

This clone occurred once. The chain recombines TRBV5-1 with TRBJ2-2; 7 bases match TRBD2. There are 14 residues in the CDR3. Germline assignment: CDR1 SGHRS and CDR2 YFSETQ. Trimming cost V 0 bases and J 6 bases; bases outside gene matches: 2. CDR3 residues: CASSLEGGAGELFF. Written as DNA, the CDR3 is TGCGCCAGCAGCTTGGAGGGAGGGGCCGGGGAGCTGTTTTTT.